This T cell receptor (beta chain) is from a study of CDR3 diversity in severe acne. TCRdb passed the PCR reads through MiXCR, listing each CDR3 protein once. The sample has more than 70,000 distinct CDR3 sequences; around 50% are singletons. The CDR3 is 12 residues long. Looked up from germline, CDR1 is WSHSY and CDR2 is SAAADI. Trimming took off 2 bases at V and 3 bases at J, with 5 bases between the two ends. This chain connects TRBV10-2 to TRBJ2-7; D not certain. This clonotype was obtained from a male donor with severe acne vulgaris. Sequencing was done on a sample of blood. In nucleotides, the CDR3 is TGCGCCAGCAGTGAGCTGATCTACGAGCAGTACTTC. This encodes CASSELIYEQYF.